Listed below are T cell receptor beta chains from one sample, sequenced in a study of blood T cell repertoires in COVID-19. Clones were sequenced by immunoSEQ multiplex PCR, and TCRdb holds only the in-frame ones, with some missing. This sample carries approximately 180,000 clones, more than 70% of them seen once, and the ten largest clones take roughly 2.6%. The sample comprised peripheral blood. These TCRs come from a man in his forties with active or convalescent COVID-19. CDR3s include the opening cysteine and the closing phenylalanine or tryptophan. The order of the fields is V gene, clone size, CDR3 protein. Where a row states a size, it is once, few, many or the class of an expanded clone; other rows omit it.

TRBV4-1 few CASSQVDRGYSAEQYF
TRBV30 - CAWSGGQGPNEKLFF
TRBV10-3 - CAIGQDNQPQHF
TRBV3-1/TRBV3-2 - CASSRRDRVNEKLFF
TRBV18 - CASSLGHPGGTGELFF
TRBV7-9 - CASSSPGRSNKQFF
TRBV7-2 - CASSPRRDLAGYTF
TRBV7-9 - CASSVSGGAYNEQFF
TRBV10-3 - CAISERGGESGELFF
TRBV27 - CASSGSLIGQGNQPQHF
TRBV4-2 - CASSQTFSNSPLHF
TRBV4-1 - CASSQRQGPANTEAFF
TRBV7-4 once CASSGPGLLGTGVSETQYF
TRBV7-2 - CASSLNRQPNQPQHF
TRBV7-6 - CASSYGHATDTQYF
TRBV6-5 - CASSYRLAGDGELFF
TRBV27 - CATRGGGDGYTF
TRBV6-5 few CASMPGQVNTEAFF
TRBV29-1 - CSVQDLGTQYF
TRBV5-1 - CASSLVSLNTEAFF
TRBV6-2/TRBV6-3 - CASSPSTVGQDDTEAFF
TRBV7-8 - CASSLARGESWDQPQHF
TRBV4-1 - CASSQWGTGANEQYF
TRBV13 - CASSRRLAGGHSEETQYF
TRBV7-3 once CASSLSGGGDTQYF
TRBV4-3 once CASSQDPPDRSSEAFF
TRBV4-3 - CASSQDRGRNTIYF
TRBV6-5 - CASKKRGYNEQFF
TRBV18 - CASSPDRGGYEQYF
TRBV9 - CASSVAQGSGYTF
TRBV2 - CASSVQGEAFF
TRBV25-1 few CASSSPTGSNYGYTF
TRBV14 - CASSQRGASILTTEAFF
TRBV3-1/TRBV3-2 - CASSQDSSAGKTDTQYF
TRBV7-9 - CASSFSDRDYEQYF
TRBV30 - CAGGTRGLLAPGNTIYF
TRBV9 - CASSVAATTNEKLFF
TRBV19 once CASSRSRDRGSPLHF
TRBV5-1 - CASSLAQQGNSPLHF
TRBV9 - CASSVDGAGGGNTIYF
TRBV27 - CASSPDRVANSPLHF